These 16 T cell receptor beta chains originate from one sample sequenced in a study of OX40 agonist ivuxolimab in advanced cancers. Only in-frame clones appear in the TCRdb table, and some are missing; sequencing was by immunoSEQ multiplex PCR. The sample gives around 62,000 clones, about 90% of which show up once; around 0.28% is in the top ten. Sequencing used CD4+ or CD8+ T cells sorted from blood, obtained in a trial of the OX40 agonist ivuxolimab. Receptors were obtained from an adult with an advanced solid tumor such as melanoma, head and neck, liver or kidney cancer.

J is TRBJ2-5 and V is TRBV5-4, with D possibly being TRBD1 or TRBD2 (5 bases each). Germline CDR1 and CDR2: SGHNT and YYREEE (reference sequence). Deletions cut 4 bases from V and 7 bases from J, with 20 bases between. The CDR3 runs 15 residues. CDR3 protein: CASSQERGAISTQYF. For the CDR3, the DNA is TGTGCCAGCAGCCAGGAAAGGGGAGCTATCTCGACCCAGTACTTC.

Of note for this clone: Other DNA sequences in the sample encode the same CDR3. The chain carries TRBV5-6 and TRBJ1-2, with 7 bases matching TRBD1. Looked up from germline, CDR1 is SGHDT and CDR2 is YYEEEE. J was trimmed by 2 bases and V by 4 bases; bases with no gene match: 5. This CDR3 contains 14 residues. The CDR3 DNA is TGTGCCAGCAGCCTGGGACAGAAAAACTATGGCTACACCTTC. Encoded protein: CASSLGQKNYGYTF.

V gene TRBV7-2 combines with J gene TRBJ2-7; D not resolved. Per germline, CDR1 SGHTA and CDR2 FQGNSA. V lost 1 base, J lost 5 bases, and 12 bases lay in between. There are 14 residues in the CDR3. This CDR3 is CASSLGGSGNEQYF. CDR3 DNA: TGTGCCAGCAGCTTAGGGGGATCCGGTAACGAGCAGTACTTC.

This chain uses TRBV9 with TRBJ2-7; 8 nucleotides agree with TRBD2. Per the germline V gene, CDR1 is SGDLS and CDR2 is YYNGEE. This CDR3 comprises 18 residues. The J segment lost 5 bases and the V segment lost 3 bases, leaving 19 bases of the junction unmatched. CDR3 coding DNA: TGTGCCAGCAGCGCCTTATTGAGACTGGGACTAGAGGGCCACGAGCAGTACTTC. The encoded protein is CASSALLRLGLEGHEQYF.

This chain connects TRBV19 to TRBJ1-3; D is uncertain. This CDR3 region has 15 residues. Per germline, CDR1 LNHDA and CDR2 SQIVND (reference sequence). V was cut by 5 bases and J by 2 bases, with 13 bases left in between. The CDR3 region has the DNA TGTGCCAGTAGTCTCCCCCTGGGGACTGGAAACACCATATATTTT. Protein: CASSLPLGTGNTIYF. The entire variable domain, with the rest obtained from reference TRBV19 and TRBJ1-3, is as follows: DGGITQSPKYLFRKEGQNVTLSCEQNLNHDAMYWYRQDPGQGLRLIYYSQIVNDFQKGDIAEGYSVSREKKESFPLTVTSAQKNPTAFYLCASSLPLGTGNTIYFGEGSWLTVV.

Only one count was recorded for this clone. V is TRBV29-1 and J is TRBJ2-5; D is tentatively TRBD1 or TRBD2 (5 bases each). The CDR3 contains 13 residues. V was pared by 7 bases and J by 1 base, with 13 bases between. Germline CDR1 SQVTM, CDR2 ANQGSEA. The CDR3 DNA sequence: TGCAGCGCCTCGGGGACGGTCCAAGAGACCCAGTACTTC. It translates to CSASGTVQETQYF.

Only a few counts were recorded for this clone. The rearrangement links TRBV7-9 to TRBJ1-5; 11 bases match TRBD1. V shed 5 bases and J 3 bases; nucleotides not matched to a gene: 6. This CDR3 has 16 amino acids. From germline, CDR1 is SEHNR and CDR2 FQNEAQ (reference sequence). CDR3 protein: CASSPGQGANNQPQHF. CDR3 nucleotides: TGTGCCAGCAGCCCAGGACAGGGGGCTAACAATCAGCCCCAGCATTTT. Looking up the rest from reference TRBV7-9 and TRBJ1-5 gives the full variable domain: DTGVSQNPRHKITKRGQNVTFRCDPISEHNRLYWYRQTLGQGPEFLTYFQNEAQLEKSRLLSDRFSAERPKGSFSTLEIQRTEQGDSAMYLCASSPGQGANNQPQHFGDGTRLSIL.

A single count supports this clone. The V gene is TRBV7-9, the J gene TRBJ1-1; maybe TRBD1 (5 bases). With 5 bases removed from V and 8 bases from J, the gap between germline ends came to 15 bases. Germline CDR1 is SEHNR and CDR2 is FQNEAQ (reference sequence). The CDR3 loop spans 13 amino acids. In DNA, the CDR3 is TGTGCCAGCAGCGAGGGGTCAGGGAGAGAAGCTTTCTTT. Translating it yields CASSEGSGREAFF.

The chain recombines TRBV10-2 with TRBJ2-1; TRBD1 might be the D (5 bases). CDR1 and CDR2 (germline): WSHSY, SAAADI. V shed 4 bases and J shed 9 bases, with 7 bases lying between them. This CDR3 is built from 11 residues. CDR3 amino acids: CASSAGFEQFF. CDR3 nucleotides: TGCGCCAGCAGTGCAGGGTTTGAGCAGTTCTTC.

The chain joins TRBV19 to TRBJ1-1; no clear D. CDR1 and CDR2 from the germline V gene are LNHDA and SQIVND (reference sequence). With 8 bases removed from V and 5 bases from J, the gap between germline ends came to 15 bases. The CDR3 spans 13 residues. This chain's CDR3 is CASVPGTRTEAFF. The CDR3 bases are TGTGCCAGTGTCCCGGGAACGCGAACTGAAGCTTTCTTT.

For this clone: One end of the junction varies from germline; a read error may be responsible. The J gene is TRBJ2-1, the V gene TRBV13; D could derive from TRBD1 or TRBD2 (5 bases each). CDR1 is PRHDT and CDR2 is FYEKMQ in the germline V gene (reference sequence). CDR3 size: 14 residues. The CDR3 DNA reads TGTGCCAGCAGCCTAGGACCGGGACGAAATGAGCAGTTCTTC. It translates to CASSLGPGRNEQFF.

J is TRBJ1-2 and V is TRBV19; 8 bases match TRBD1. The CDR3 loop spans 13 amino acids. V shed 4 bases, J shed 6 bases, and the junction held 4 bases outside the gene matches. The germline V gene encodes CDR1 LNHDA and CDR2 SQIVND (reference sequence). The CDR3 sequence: CASSKDRANGYTF. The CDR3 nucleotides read TGTGCCAGTAGTAAGGACAGGGCGAATGGCTACACCTTC.

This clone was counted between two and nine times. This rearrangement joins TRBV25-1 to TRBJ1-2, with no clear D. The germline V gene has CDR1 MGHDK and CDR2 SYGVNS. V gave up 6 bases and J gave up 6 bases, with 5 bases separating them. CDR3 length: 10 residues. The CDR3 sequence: CASSLDGYTF. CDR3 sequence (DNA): TGTGCCAGCAGCCTTGATGGCTACACCTTC.

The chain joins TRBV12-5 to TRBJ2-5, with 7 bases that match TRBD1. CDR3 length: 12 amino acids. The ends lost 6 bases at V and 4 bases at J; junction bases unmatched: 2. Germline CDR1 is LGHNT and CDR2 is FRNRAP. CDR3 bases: TGTGCTAGTGGCAACAGGGGAGAGACCCAGTACTTC. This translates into CASGNRGETQYF.

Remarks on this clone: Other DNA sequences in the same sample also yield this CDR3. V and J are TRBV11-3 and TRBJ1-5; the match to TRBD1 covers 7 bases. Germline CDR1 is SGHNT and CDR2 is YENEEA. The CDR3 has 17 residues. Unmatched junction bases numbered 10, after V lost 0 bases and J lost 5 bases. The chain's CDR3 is CASSLERGPRGHQPQHF. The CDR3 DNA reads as TGTGCCAGCAGCTTAGAAAGAGGTCCAAGGGGGCATCAGCCCCAGCATTTT.

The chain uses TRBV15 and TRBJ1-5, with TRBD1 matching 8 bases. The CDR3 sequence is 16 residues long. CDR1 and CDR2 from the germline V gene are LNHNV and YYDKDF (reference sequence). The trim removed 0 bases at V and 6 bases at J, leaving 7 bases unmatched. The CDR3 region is CATSREPGQATQPQHF. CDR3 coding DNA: TGTGCCACCAGCAGAGAACCGGGACAGGCCACTCAGCCCCAGCATTTT.